These 28 T cell receptor beta chains were all obtained from the same sample, sequenced in a study of blood T cell repertoires in COVID-19. Profiling relied on immunoSEQ multiplex PCR, and the TCRdb table lists in-frame clones only, not all of them. This sample has a few hundred thousand clones, with 88% found just once. Sequenced sample: PBMCs or T cells enriched from blood (not recorded which). Receptors originate from a man aged 25-40 years who had recovered from COVID-19.

The chain employs TRBV7-6 and TRBJ2-3, with D possibly TRBD2 on 7 matching bases. The V and J ends lost 1 base and 4 bases respectively, with 12 bases between them. CDR1 is SGHVS and CDR2 is FNYEAQ in the germline V gene. The CDR3 sequence is 15 residues long. DNA of the CDR3: TGTGCCAGCAGCTTAGGACGGGGGGCACCAGATACGCAGTATTTT. Protein: CASSLGRGAPDTQYF.

This sequence joins TRBV3-1 (or the pseudogene TRBV3-2) and TRBJ1-5; 8 positions agree with TRBD1. The J segment lost 6 bases and the V segment lost 2 bases, leaving 6 bases of the junction unmatched. Per the germline V gene, CDR1 is LGHDT and CDR2 is YNNKEL (reference sequence). This CDR3 spans 15 amino acids. The CDR3: CASSQTGGRGQPQHF. Written as DNA, the CDR3 is TGTGCCAGCAGCCAAACAGGGGGTCGGGGTCAGCCCCAGCATTTT.

The chain links TRBV19 to TRBJ1-2; perhaps TRBD1 as D (6 bases). Germline CDR1 is LNHDA and CDR2 is SQIVND (reference sequence). The CDR3 is 14 amino acids. V shed 6 bases and J shed 7 bases, with 18 bases lying between them. The CDR3 nucleotides read TGTGCCAGTAGGACCGTTATTGACAGGACTGGCTACACCTTC. It is translated as CASRTVIDRTGYTF.

This chain joins TRBV2 and TRBJ2-7; unclear D gene. The V gene's germline CDR1 is SNHLY and CDR2 FYNNEI. V lost 6 bases and J lost 2, with 8 bases in between. CDR3 size: 12 residues. In nucleotides, the CDR3 is TGTGCCAGCAGGGCCGATACCTACGAGCAGTACTTC. It is translated as CASRADTYEQYF.

This chain uses TRBV5-4 with TRBJ1-4; D is uncertain. CDR1 and CDR2 from the germline V gene are SGHNT and YYREEE (reference sequence). There are 12 residues in the CDR3. The V and J ends lost 1 base and 7 bases respectively, with 5 bases between them. CDR3 protein: CASSLRGEKLFF. The CDR3 DNA reads TGTGCCAGCAGCTTGCGGGGTGAAAAACTGTTTTTT. The whole variable domain, remainder taken from reference TRBV5-4 and TRBJ1-4, is ETGVTQSPTHLIKTRGQQVTLRCSSQSGHNTVSWYQQALGQGPQFIFQYYREEENGRGNFPPRFSGLQFPNYSSELNVNALELDDSALYLCASSLRGEKLFFGSGTQLSVL.

The chain links TRBV21-1 to TRBJ2-7; the table assigns TRBD2, which was not confirmed against the DNA. TRBV21-1 is listed as a pseudogene. CDR3 size: 13 residues. The CDR3 sequence: CASSGGRSNEQYF. The DNA of the CDR3 is TGTGCCAGCAGTGGAGGGAGGAGTAACGAGCAGTACTTC.

This clone has just one count. The chain has TRBV16 and TRBJ1-5, with no clear D. Germline V gives CDR1 KGHSY, CDR2 FQNENV. V was cut by 4 bases and J by 4 bases, with 14 bases left in between. The CDR3 covers 15 residues. CDR3 in amino acids: CASSPFAVPNQPQHF. The CDR3 bases are TGTGCCAGCAGCCCGTTTGCGGTTCCTAATCAGCCCCAGCATTTT.

This chain joins TRBV9 and TRBJ1-4; no reliable D call. With 4 bases removed from V and 5 bases from J, the gap between germline ends came to 15 bases. The CDR3 spans 15 residues. CDR1 is SGDLS, CDR2 YYNGEE, per germline. The CDR3: CASSTYSQSNEKLFF. CDR3 DNA: TGTGCCAGCAGCACCTACAGTCAGTCGAATGAAAAACTGTTTTTT.

The V call is TRBV28, the J call TRBJ2-7; 8 positions agree with TRBD2. V was clipped by 3 bases and J by 10 bases; unmatched bases: 14. The germline V gene has CDR1 MDHEN and CDR2 SYDVKM. The CDR3 is made up of 15 amino acids. This CDR3 is CASSLASGRTIGQYF. DNA for the CDR3: TGTGCCAGCAGTTTGGCTAGCGGGCGTACAATCGGCCAGTACTTC.

Comments on this clone: This sample includes further DNA sequences coding for the same CDR3. The chain couples TRBV12-3 or TRBV12-4 to TRBJ1-2; D perhaps matches TRBD1 (5 bases). Between the trimmed V and J ends, which lost 6 bases and 2 bases, there was a span of 10 bases. CDR3 length: 13 amino acids. The CDR3 nucleotides are TGTGCCAGCAGCCCCGGACAAAACTATGGCTACACCTTC. Translating gives CASSPGQNYGYTF.

The chain joins TRBV29-1 to TRBJ2-1; no clear D. The germline V gene has CDR1 SQVTM and CDR2 ANQGSEA. The CDR3 covers 12 residues. Trimming left V 2 bases short and J 4 bases short, with 6 bases between. CDR3 DNA sequence: TGCAGCGTTGAACTAATTTACAATGAGCAGTTCTTC. Its translation is CSVELIYNEQFF.

The V gene is TRBV12-3 or TRBV12-4, the J gene TRBJ2-1; the D gene is possibly TRBD2 (6 bases). The V and J ends lost 6 bases and 6 bases respectively, with 12 bases between them. The CDR3 contains 13 residues. This chain's CDR3 is CASSPRGSNEQFF. The CDR3 DNA is TGTGCCAGCAGCCCCCGGGGGAGCAATGAGCAGTTCTTC.

The chain uses TRBV6-4 and TRBJ2-7, with TRBD1 as a possible D gene (5 bases). The V end lost 0 bases, the J end lost 2 bases, and 11 bases lay between the germline ends. The germline gives CDR1 MRHNA, CDR2 SNTAGT. This CDR3 spans 15 amino acids. The CDR3 DNA sequence: TGTGCCAGCAGTGACTCATCGGACACCCCCTACGAGCAGTACTTC. Translating it yields CASSDSSDTPYEQYF.

V gene TRBV7-9 combines with J gene TRBJ2-3; 9 bases are a match to TRBD2. The CDR3 is made up of 14 amino acids. Germline CDR1 and CDR2: SEHNR and FQNEAQ (reference sequence). V lost 5 bases and J lost 6; bases outside the gene matches: 6. The CDR3 protein is CASSPGLASDTQYF. As DNA, the CDR3 is TGTGCCAGCAGCCCGGGACTAGCTAGTGATACGCAGTATTTT.

The V and J genes are TRBV29-1 and TRBJ2-2; TRBD1 might be the D (6 bases). The CDR3 is 14 residues long. Germline lookup yields CDR1 SQVTM and CDR2 ANQGSEA. Trimming shortened V by 6 bases and J by 2 bases, and 13 bases separated the two germline ends. CDR3 region: CSVKWTVNTGELFF. CDR3 nucleotides: TGCAGCGTAAAGTGGACAGTCAACACCGGGGAGCTGTTTTTT.

V gene TRBV4-1 combines with J gene TRBJ2-6, with D perhaps matching TRBD1 (5 bases). In germline, CDR1 is MGHRA, CDR2 YSYEKL. The CDR3 spans 17 residues. V was clipped by 1 base and J by 1 base, with 11 bases between them. CDR3 amino acids: CASSQGGTASGANVLTF. The DNA of the CDR3 is TGCGCCAGCAGCCAAGGGGGCACAGCATCTGGGGCCAACGTCCTGACTTTC.

V gene TRBV19 combines with J gene TRBJ2-7; maybe TRBD1 (6 bases). Germline V gives CDR1 LNHDA, CDR2 SQIVND (reference sequence). V lost 1 base and J 3 bases, leaving 13 bases between the germline ends. The CDR3 has 15 amino acids. The DNA for the CDR3 is TGTGCCAGTAGTATAGGTACAGGGTGGAACTACGAGCAGTACTTC. This codes for CASSIGTGWNYEQYF.

CDR3 nucleotide sequence: TGTGCCAGCAGCTTAGGGGCCGGGACAGCACGTAAGAACACTGAAGCTTTCTTT. Translated, it gives CASSLGAGTARKNTEAFF. The gene calls are TRBV7-8 and TRBJ1-1, with 7 bases matching TRBD1. Trimming took 1 base from V and 1 from J; bases not matched to a gene: 12. Germline CDR1 SGHVS, CDR2 FQNEAQ. CDR3 length: 18 residues.

The genes are TRBV12-3 or TRBV12-4 and TRBJ2-5; D gene ambiguous. This CDR3 has 13 amino acids. Between the trimmed V and J ends, which lost 3 bases and 5 bases, there was a span of 10 bases. The CDR3 is CASSLISWETQYF. The CDR3 region has the DNA TGTGCCAGCAGTTTGATTAGCTGGGAGACCCAGTACTTC.

The chain combines TRBV4-2 with TRBJ2-2; tentatively, D is TRBD2 (6 bases). The CDR3 is made up of 16 amino acids. V lost 4 bases and J lost 1, with 13 bases in between. Germline V gene sequence: CDR1 LGHNA, CDR2 YNFKEQ. Here the CDR3 reads CASSPTEGLNTGELFF. Here the CDR3 DNA reads TGTGCCAGCAGCCCCACGGAGGGCCTGAACACCGGGGAGCTGTTTTTT.

For this clone: This may arise from a read error, as a much more abundant clone is one base away. V and J are TRBV28 and TRBJ1-2; maybe TRBD1 (6 bases). The CDR3 contains 13 residues. V was cut by 4 bases and J by 4 bases, with 10 bases left in between. Germline assignment: CDR1 MDHEN and CDR2 SYDVKM. The CDR3, as DNA: TGTGCCAGCAGTTCCGGACAGAGCTATGGCTACACCTTC. Amino acids: CASSSGQSYGYTF.

The CDR3 DNA is TGTGCCAGCAGCTTCGAGTGGACAGGGCCCACCGGGGAGCTGTTTTTT. Residues: CASSFEWTGPTGELFF. The chain carries TRBV7-9 and TRBJ2-2, with 8 nucleotides matching TRBD1. V gave up 3 bases and J gave up 4 bases; unmatched junction bases: 7. From germline, CDR1 is SEHNR and CDR2 FQNEAQ (reference sequence). The CDR3 spans 16 residues.

The sample holds one count of this clone. V gene TRBV5-1 combines with J gene TRBJ1-5; 7 nucleotides align to TRBD1. V shed 3 bases, J shed 7 bases, and the junction held 10 bases outside the gene matches. Germline assignment: CDR1 SGHRS and CDR2 YFSETQ. The CDR3 contains 15 residues. CDR3 DNA: TGCGCCAGCAGCTGGGATTCAGGGGGTGGACAGCCCCAGCATTTT. Protein sequence: CASSWDSGGGQPQHF.

The rearrangement joins TRBV5-1 to TRBJ1-1, with D perhaps matching TRBD1 (5 bases). Per germline, CDR1 SGHRS and CDR2 YFSETQ. The CDR3 is 13 residues long. V shed 0 bases and J shed 9 bases, with 12 bases lying between them. CDR3: CASSLGGALQAFF. CDR3 nucleotides: TGCGCCAGCAGCTTGGGTGGGGCACTTCAAGCTTTCTTT. Variable domain in full (rest from reference TRBV5-1 and TRBJ1-1): KAGVTQTPRYLIKTRGQQVTLSCSPISGHRSVSWYQQTPGQGLQFLFEYFSETQRNKGNFPGRFSGRQFSNSRSEMNVSTLELGDSALYLCASSLGGALQAFFGQGTRLTVV.

The chain has TRBV5-6 and TRBJ2-5; the D gene is possibly TRBD2 (5 bases). The CDR3 runs to 14 residues. Trimming took 0 bases from V and 1 from J, leaving 7 bases between them. Germline V gives CDR1 SGHDT, CDR2 YYEEEE. CDR3 protein: CASSLGGAQETQYF. CDR3 bases: TGTGCCAGCAGCTTGGGGGGAGCCCAAGAGACCCAGTACTTC. The whole variable domain, filled in from reference TRBV5-6 and TRBJ2-5, reads DAGVTQSPTHLIKTRGQQVTLRCSPKSGHDTVSWYQQALGQGPQFIFQYYEEEERQRGNFPDRFSGHQFPNYSSELNVNALLLGDSALYLCASSLGGAQETQYFGPGTRLLVL.

The CDR3 DNA reads as TGTGCCAGCAGCCAACCGGGCGCTAGCGGGGGTTTTTACAATGAGCAGTTCTTC. Translated: CASSQPGASGGFYNEQFF. The chain carries TRBV3-1 (or the pseudogene TRBV3-2) and TRBJ2-1; 10 positions match TRBD2. Per the germline V gene, CDR1 is LGHDT and CDR2 is YNNKEL (reference sequence). Unmatched junction bases numbered 11, after V lost 2 bases and J lost 4 bases. The CDR3 has 18 residues.

Regarding this clone: The sample contains more than one DNA sequence encoding this CDR3. CDR3 nucleotides: TGTGCCAGCAGCCCGGGGACAGGGCCCTACGAGCAGTACTTC. Protein: CASSPGTGPYEQYF. The chain employs TRBV7-6 and TRBJ2-7, with TRBD1 matching 9 bases. CDR1 is SGHVS, CDR2 FNYEAQ, per germline. Trimming removed 5 bases from V and 2 bases from J; junction bases left unmatched: 4. The CDR3 sequence is 14 residues long.

This sequence joins TRBV21-1 and TRBJ2-7; the D call of TRBD2 is as the table states it, not checked on the DNA. TRBV21-1 is annotated as a pseudogene. The CDR3 has 14 amino acids. Here the CDR3 reads CASSKQRGKTEQYF. CDR3 DNA sequence: TGTGCCAGCAGCAAACAGCGGGGGAAGACCGAGCAGTACTTC.